The entry below gives a single T cell receptor (beta chain) sequence along with its context. This clone's antigen is unknown. One base away there is no much larger clone; base qualities are not given. V trim: 5 bases; J trim: 3 bases; unmatched bases: 5. CDR1 and CDR2 are read off the germline V gene (reference sequence) as DFQATT and SNEGSKA. The CDR3 sequence holds 14 residues, the cysteine and phenylalanine included. CDR3 DNA is the only sequence kept; it has 42 bases, read in frame from the first base. The treatment or condition label for this specimen denotes: allogeneic hematopoietic cell transplantation with graft depleted of TCRalphabeta T cells and CD19 B cells. Transplant recipients were children who received TCRalphabeta/CD19-depleted allogeneic hematopoietic cell grafts. This sample was taken from a study of T-cell reconstitution after alpha-beta-depleted transplantation in children (dated by TCRdb to 2016 to 2017). General notes on the study: Using TCR repertoire profiling, the study quantitatively followed how T-cell immune reconstitution unfolded in children after TCRalphabeta/CD19-depleted allogeneic hematopoietic cell transplantation. Overall results and qualifications from the work: Apparently early alphabetaT-cell count recovery about two months after transplant reportedly relied on only several hundred rapidly expanded clones derived from non-depleted graft cells. In some patients, high TCRbeta diversity at day 60 was attributed to recipient T cells and intrathymic progenitors that had survived conditioning. Hyperexpanded clone frequencies declined over subsequent months; after one year, T-cell counts and TCRbeta diversity were mostly attributed to newly produced T cells.

The library came from PCR. The run used an Illumina HiSeq 2500. TCR library preparation used molecular barcoding, with unique molecular identifiers applied to normalize quantification of the TCRbeta repertoire. The raw public data were reprocessed by TCRdb itself: fastp quality trimming at Q25, MiXCR clonotype calling, in-frame beta chains only. Records with the same CDR3 protein are collapsed into one entry carrying the most frequent genes and DNA. Recorded for this sample are about a million distinct CDR3 sequences; roughly 29% of them occurred a single time. The ten largest clones capture roughly 31% of the sample.

The TCR sequence derives from a boy under three years old who had a stem cell transplant for SCID, so the T cells may come from the graft donor. The specimen was PBMCs, mostly from graft donor cells, collected 360 days after TCRalphabeta/CD19-depleted stem cell transplant. The chain employs TRBV20-1 and TRBJ1-5; 9 of the junction bases match TRBD1. The nucleotides are TGCAGTGCTCCGCGGACAGGGGACAATCAGCCCCAGCATTTT. This yields the protein CSAPRTGDNQPQHF.